A selection of T cell receptor beta chains follows, all from one sample in a study of T-cell memory formation after mild COVID-19. Each CDR3 protein gets one entry after TCRdb re-called the 5' RACE reads with MiXCR. The sample includes a few hundred thousand distinct CDR3 sequences, roughly 15% seen only once; the top ten take about 22%. The sample consisted of PBMCs or a T cell subset sorted from them (not recorded which). Receptors were obtained from a man aged 18 to 29 who had mild COVID-19 (a few samples of this study predate the infection). Cell type and time point are not known. Each CDR3 is given with its conserved first and last residue. Each record gives: D gene, J gene, clone size, V gene, CDR3 DNA, CDR3 protein. D genes are given only for firm matches. Where a row states a size, it is once, few, many or the class of an expanded clone; other rows omit it.

d_call: -; j_call: TRBJ1-5; clone_size: few; v_call: TRBV12-3/TRBV12-4; cdr3_nt: TGTGCCAGCACCTGGGCAAATCAGCCCCAGCATTTT; cdr3_aa: CASTWANQPQHF
d_call: -; j_call: TRBJ1-4; clone_size: few; v_call: TRBV9; cdr3_nt: TGTGCCAGCAGCGTAGAGCCCCGGTCGGTAGGGGAAAAACTGTTTTTT; cdr3_aa: CASSVEPRSVGEKLFF
d_call: TRBD1; j_call: TRBJ1-1; clone_size: -; v_call: TRBV4-1; cdr3_nt: TGCGCCAGCAGCCAAGAAAAGACAGGGTACACTGAAGCTTTCTTT; cdr3_aa: CASSQEKTGYTEAFF
d_call: -; j_call: TRBJ2-3; clone_size: -; v_call: TRBV12-3/TRBV12-4; cdr3_nt: TGTGCCAGCACCTGGGGATGGTCAGATACGCAGTATTTT; cdr3_aa: CASTWGWSDTQYF
d_call: TRBD1; j_call: TRBJ2-3; clone_size: -; v_call: TRBV5-1; cdr3_nt: TGCGCCAGCAGCTTTGACAGGGTTTGGGATACGCAGTATTTT; cdr3_aa: CASSFDRVWDTQYF
d_call: TRBD1; j_call: TRBJ1-2; clone_size: -; v_call: TRBV9; cdr3_nt: TGTGCCAGCAGCGGTGGCTACAGGGGCTATGGCTACACCTTC; cdr3_aa: CASSGGYRGYGYTF
d_call: -; j_call: TRBJ1-1; clone_size: -; v_call: TRBV12-3/TRBV12-4; cdr3_nt: TGTGCCAGCAGTCTTTCAATGGGGGCTTTCTTT; cdr3_aa: CASSLSMGAFF
d_call: -; j_call: TRBJ2-3; clone_size: -; v_call: TRBV11-2; cdr3_nt: TGTGCCAGCAGCTTAGGGGGGGTCGGTAGGTTACTCAACCTAGATACGCAGTATTTT; cdr3_aa: CASSLGGVGRLLNLDTQYF
d_call: -; j_call: TRBJ2-3; clone_size: -; v_call: TRBV4-1; cdr3_nt: TGCGCCAGCAGCCATTTAAGCACAGATACGCAGTATTTT; cdr3_aa: CASSHLSTDTQYF
d_call: -; j_call: TRBJ2-3; clone_size: few; v_call: TRBV9; cdr3_nt: TGTGCCAGCAGCGTAGCGGGGAGGTTCGTAGCAGATACGCAGTATTTT; cdr3_aa: CASSVAGRFVADTQYF
d_call: -; j_call: TRBJ2-3; clone_size: -; v_call: TRBV7-6; cdr3_nt: TGTGCCAGCAGCTCAGAGCCTGGCACAGTTACGCAGTATTTT; cdr3_aa: CASSSEPGTVTQYF
d_call: -; j_call: TRBJ2-7; clone_size: many; v_call: TRBV6-6; cdr3_nt: TGTGCCAGCAGTCGGGACTTCGCCTACGAGCAGTACTTC; cdr3_aa: CASSRDFAYEQYF
d_call: -; j_call: TRBJ1-1; clone_size: -; v_call: TRBV7-2; cdr3_nt: TGTGCCAGCAGCTTACGGGGGGCAGGGGTTCTTACGAACACTGAAGCTTTCTTT; cdr3_aa: CASSLRGAGVLTNTEAFF
d_call: -; j_call: TRBJ2-7; clone_size: few; v_call: TRBV6-6; cdr3_nt: TGTGCCAGCAGTGAAGCAACAGGGTGGCCCTACGAGCAGTACTTC; cdr3_aa: CASSEATGWPYEQYF
d_call: TRBD2; j_call: TRBJ2-4; clone_size: many; v_call: TRBV6-2/TRBV6-3; cdr3_nt: TGTGCCAGCAGAAGCCTTGGACTAGCGGAAGCCAAAAACATTCAGTACTTC; cdr3_aa: CASRSLGLAEAKNIQYF
d_call: TRBD1; j_call: TRBJ2-7; clone_size: -; v_call: TRBV7-6; cdr3_nt: TGTGCCAGCAGCCCCTACGTTCAGGGGGATTACCTTTACGAGCAGTACTTC; cdr3_aa: CASSPYVQGDYLYEQYF
d_call: -; j_call: TRBJ1-2; clone_size: -; v_call: TRBV18; cdr3_nt: TGTGCCAGCTCACCGCGGCAGGGTGAGGGAGGCTACACCTTC; cdr3_aa: CASSPRQGEGGYTF
d_call: -; j_call: TRBJ2-5; clone_size: -; v_call: TRBV29-1; cdr3_nt: TGCAGCGTGGACAGCAATGGAGAGACCCAGTACTTC; cdr3_aa: CSVDSNGETQYF
d_call: -; j_call: TRBJ1-3; clone_size: -; v_call: TRBV15; cdr3_nt: TGTGCCACCAGCAGAGATATAACACGGATCTCTGGAAACACCATATATTTT; cdr3_aa: CATSRDITRISGNTIYF
d_call: TRBD2; j_call: TRBJ2-1; clone_size: few; v_call: TRBV7-2; cdr3_nt: TGTGCCAGCAGCTTAGTGGGACTAGCCGGAAATGAGCAGTTCTTC; cdr3_aa: CASSLVGLAGNEQFF
d_call: -; j_call: TRBJ2-3; clone_size: few; v_call: TRBV4-3; cdr3_nt: TGCGCCAGCAGCCAACAGGGGTGGGCAGATACGCAGTATTTT; cdr3_aa: CASSQQGWADTQYF
d_call: -; j_call: TRBJ2-1; clone_size: few; v_call: TRBV7-2; cdr3_nt: TGTGCCAGCAGCCTGGTTTGGGGTCAGGATGAGCAGTTCTTC; cdr3_aa: CASSLVWGQDEQFF
d_call: TRBD1; j_call: TRBJ2-1; clone_size: -; v_call: TRBV29-1; cdr3_nt: TGCAGCGTTGAGTCGCGACAGGGGGATGAGCAGTTCTTC; cdr3_aa: CSVESRQGDEQFF
d_call: -; j_call: TRBJ1-3; clone_size: few; v_call: TRBV29-1; cdr3_nt: TGCAGCGTTGAAGACGGAAAGAGCTCTGGAAACACCATATATTTT; cdr3_aa: CSVEDGKSSGNTIYF
d_call: TRBD2; j_call: TRBJ2-3; clone_size: few; v_call: TRBV6-1; cdr3_nt: TGTGCCAGCAGTGCTTTAGCGGGTACGCAGTATTTT; cdr3_aa: CASSALAGTQYF
d_call: TRBD1; j_call: TRBJ2-5; clone_size: few; v_call: TRBV7-6; cdr3_nt: TGTGCCAGCAGCGCTCGGGACAGCGAAGTGGAGACCCAGTACTTC; cdr3_aa: CASSARDSEVETQYF
d_call: TRBD2; j_call: TRBJ2-3; clone_size: -; v_call: TRBV7-6; cdr3_nt: TGTGCCAGCAGCTCTACTCCTACTAGCGGGGGCGCCACAGATACGCAGTATTTT; cdr3_aa: CASSSTPTSGGATDTQYF
d_call: TRBD1; j_call: TRBJ2-7; clone_size: -; v_call: TRBV19; cdr3_nt: TGTGCCAGTGGAAACAGGGGCTACGAGCAGTACTTC; cdr3_aa: CASGNRGYEQYF
d_call: -; j_call: TRBJ1-2; clone_size: few; v_call: TRBV7-2; cdr3_nt: TGTGCCAGCAGCTCGGTAGTCGACTGGCCCTATGGCTACACCTTC; cdr3_aa: CASSSVVDWPYGYTF